These T cell receptor beta chains were read from a single sample in a study of T cells in Graves' hyperthyroidism and ophthalmopathy. MiXCR was run by TCRdb on the multiplex PCR reads, yielding one entry per CDR3 protein. Of 130,000 or so distinct CDR3 sequences in the sample, roughly a fifth are singletons; the top ten hold roughly 71%. The sequenced material came from blood. These receptors all come from a woman in her 50s with Graves' hyperthyroidism that later progressed to Graves' ophthalmopathy. Each CDR3 is given with its conserved first and last residue. D genes are given only for firm matches. Size is omitted from some rows. Given values are once, few, many or a class for expanded clones.

d_call | j_call | v_call | clone_size | cdr3_aa | cdr3_nt
. | TRBJ1-6 | TRBV27 | . | CASSRSYNSPLHF | TGTGCCAGCAGTCGCTCCTATAATTCACCCCTCCACTTT
. | TRBJ2-3 | TRBV10-1 | . | CASSDVGSRQYF | TGCGCCAGCAGTGATGTGGGCTCGCGGCAGTATTTT
TRBD1 | TRBJ2-4 | TRBV7-9 | . | CASSLGDRGHSAKNIQYF | TGTGCCAGCAGCTTAGGGGACAGGGGACATAGTGCCAAAAACATTCAGTACTTC
. | TRBJ2-1 | TRBV24-1 | many | CATSDATGRRTVVEQFF | TGTGCCACCAGTGATGCGACAGGGAGGAGGACGGTTGTTGAGCAGTTCTTC
. | TRBJ1-1 | TRBV12-3/TRBV12-4 | many | CASRQPFYGGRGTEAFF | TGTGCCAGCAGACAACCTTTCTATGGGGGACGGGGGACTGAAGCTTTCTTT
. | TRBJ2-5 | TRBV11-2 | . | CASSLGGVETQYF | TGTGCCAGCAGCTTAGGGGGGGTTGAGACCCAGTACTTC
. | TRBJ1-1 | TRBV28 | . | CASSLWDWTEAFF | TGTGCCAGCAGTTTATGGGACTGGACTGAAGCTTTCTTT
TRBD1 | TRBJ1-1 | TRBV25-1 | many | CASSVSGGHTEAFF | TGTGCCAGCAGTGTCTCAGGGGGCCACACTGAAGCTTTCTTT
TRBD1 | TRBJ2-5 | TRBV5-1 | few | CASSKQTGAETQYF | TGCGCCAGCAGCAAACAAACAGGGGCTGAGACCCAGTACTTC
TRBD2 | TRBJ2-3 | TRBV2 | few | CASTRTSANTDTQYF | TGTGCCAGCACCCGGACTAGCGCAAACACAGATACGCAGTATTTT
. | TRBJ1-4 | TRBV27 | many | CASGTATNEKLFF | TGTGCCAGTGGGACTGCAACTAATGAAAAACTGTTTTTT
. | TRBJ2-2 | TRBV11-2 | once | CASSSAPGGTNTGELFF | TGTGCCAGCAGCTCCGCGCCCGGCGGGACGAACACCGGGGAGCTGTTTTTT
. | TRBJ1-2 | TRBV5-4 | . | CASSHRTFPGGYTF | TGTGCCAGCAGCCATCGGACCTTCCCGGGGGGCTACACCTTC
TRBD2 | TRBJ2-1 | TRBV7-8 | many | CASSLKGTLVGLAIYNEQFF | TGTGCCAGCAGCTTAAAGGGGACACTCGTGGGACTAGCGATCTACAATGAGCAGTTCTTC
. | TRBJ1-2 | TRBV6-1 | many | CASSYFPRGGSYTF | TGTGCCAGCAGTTATTTTCCCCGGGGGGGAAGCTACACCTTC
TRBD2 | TRBJ2-1 | TRBV7-9 | . | CASGLAGRGDYNEQFF | TGTGCCAGCGGGCTAGCGGGCCGAGGGGACTACAATGAGCAGTTCTTC
. | TRBJ2-7 | TRBV27 | few | CASSLSAVGGYSYEQYF | TGTGCCAGCAGTTTATCTGCAGTGGGGGGTTACTCCTACGAGCAGTACTTC
TRBD1 | TRBJ1-1 | TRBV28 | . | CASSHRGLGLNTEAFF | TGTGCCAGCAGCCACAGGGGTTTAGGTCTGAACACTGAAGCTTTCTTT
. | TRBJ1-1 | TRBV20-1 | . | CSASSMLNTEAFF | TGCAGTGCTAGTAGTATGTTGAACACTGAAGCTTTCTTT
. | TRBJ1-2 | TRBV2 | many | CASRQRRGSNYGYTF | TGTGCCAGCAGACAGAGGAGGGGATCCAACTATGGCTACACCTTC
TRBD2 | TRBJ2-7 | TRBV6-1 | many | CASSVTTSGSYEQYF | TGTGCCAGCAGTGTTACCACTAGCGGGAGTTACGAGCAGTACTTC
. | TRBJ2-3 | TRBV5-1 | . | CASRRTEVADTQYF | TGCGCCAGCAGGCGGACAGAGGTGGCAGATACGCAGTATTTT
. | TRBJ2-7 | TRBV6-2/TRBV6-3 | many | CASRTGRYEQYF | TGTGCCAGCAGGACAGGTCGCTACGAGCAGTACTTC
. | TRBJ1-2 | TRBV5-5 | many | CASSLADNYGYTF | TGTGCCAGCAGCTTGGCGGACAACTATGGCTACACCTTC
TRBD1 | TRBJ2-3 | TRBV5-1 | . | CASSTGQGASDTQYF | TGCGCCAGCAGCACAGGACAGGGGGCGAGCGATACGCAGTATTTT
TRBD2 | TRBJ2-5 | TRBV7-9 | . | CASSLGLAGPQETQYF | TGTGCCAGCAGCCTCGGACTAGCGGGGCCGCAAGAGACCCAGTACTTC
. | TRBJ1-1 | TRBV3-1 | few | CASSQDRLSGTEAFF | TGTGCCAGCAGCCAAGATAGACTTTCGGGCACTGAAGCTTTCTTT
. | TRBJ1-4 | TRBV6-1 | . | CASSEARITGSIYEKLFF | TGTGCCAGCAGTGAAGCGCGAATAACTGGGAGTATATATGAAAAACTGTTTTTT
. | TRBJ1-1 | TRBV28 | many | CASSLGGGGRDTEAFF | TGTGCCAGCAGTTTGGGGGGTGGGGGACGGGACACTGAAGCTTTCTTT
TRBD2 | TRBJ2-3 | TRBV4-1 | few | CASSQGLAGGGTQYF | TGCGCCAGCAGCCAAGGACTAGCGGGAGGCGGAACGCAGTATTTT
. | TRBJ1-5 | TRBV10-2 | . | CASSESWQDQHF | TGCGCCAGCAGTGAGTCTTGGCAGGACCAGCATTTT
TRBD2 | TRBJ2-7 | TRBV28 | . | CASSLLAGGYNEQYF | TGTGCCAGCAGTTTATTAGCGGGGGGCTACAATGAGCAGTACTTC
TRBD2 | TRBJ2-1 | TRBV3-1 | . | CASSQEGSGRASSYNEQFF | TGTGCCAGCAGCCAAGAGGGTAGCGGGAGGGCTAGCTCCTACAATGAGCAGTTCTTC
. | TRBJ2-1 | TRBV18 | many | CASSPLGVANNEQFF | TGTGCCAGCTCACCCCTCGGGGTAGCTAACAATGAGCAGTTCTTC
. | TRBJ2-7 | TRBV4-2 | few | CASSPRDLYYEQYF | TGTGCCAGCAGCCCCCGGGACCTGTACTACGAGCAGTACTTC
TRBD2 | TRBJ2-3 | TRBV28 | few | CASSQLAGGRGTDTQYF | TGTGCCAGCAGTCAACTAGCGGGAGGGCGGGGCACAGATACGCAGTATTTT
. | TRBJ1-2 | TRBV4-1 | many | CASSPRVGLNYGYTF | TGCGCCAGCAGCCCGCGGGTTGGACTGAACTATGGCTACACCTTC
TRBD1 | TRBJ1-1 | TRBV7-3 | few | CASSQGGTEAFF | TGTGCCAGCAGCCAGGGGGGTACTGAAGCTTTCTTT
TRBD2 | TRBJ2-4 | TRBV28 | many | CASISSGVAKNIQYF | TGTGCCAGCATTAGTAGCGGGGTGGCCAAAAACATTCAGTACTTC
. | TRBJ2-2 | TRBV7-3 | many | CASSSPTLPGELFF | TGTGCCAGCAGCTCCCCGACGCTGCCCGGGGAGCTGTTTTTT
. | TRBJ2-3 | TRBV11-2 | many | CASSLSGRASTDTQYF | TGTGCCAGCAGCTTATCAGGGCGGGCTAGCACAGATACGCAGTATTTT
TRBD2 | TRBJ2-5 | TRBV5-1 | many | CASSLVWGGNDKETQYF | TGCGCCAGCAGCTTGGTATGGGGGGGGAACGACAAAGAGACCCAGTACTTC
. | TRBJ1-1 | TRBV7-2 | many | CASSLDSRGFTEAFF | TGTGCCAGCAGCTTAGATAGCAGGGGATTCACTGAAGCTTTCTTT
. | TRBJ1-1 | TRBV28 | . | CASSHLGQQLLATEAFF | TGTGCCAGCAGCCACCTCGGACAGCAACTCTTGGCCACTGAAGCTTTCTTT
TRBD2 | TRBJ2-2 | TRBV19 | few | CASSSSGGTGELFF | TGTGCCAGTAGTAGTAGCGGGGGCACCGGGGAGCTGTTTTTT
TRBD1 | TRBJ1-1 | TRBV19 | . | CASSQGQGGTAAFF | TGTGCCAGTAGTCAGGGACAGGGAGGAACTGCAGCTTTCTTT
. | TRBJ2-5 | TRBV12-3/TRBV12-4 | many | CASSPRSETQYF | TGTGCCAGCAGCCCCAGGAGTGAGACCCAGTACTTC
TRBD1 | TRBJ1-6 | TRBV28 | many | CASSWTGSSYNSPLHF | TGTGCCAGCAGCTGGACAGGGAGCTCCTATAATTCACCCCTCCACTTT
TRBD1 | TRBJ2-7 | TRBV4-1 | many | CASSPGNRDRVSEQYF | TGCGCCAGCAGCCCGGGGAACCGGGACAGGGTGAGCGAGCAGTACTTC
. | TRBJ2-3 | TRBV5-1 | . | CASSFRAFNGDTQYF | TGCGCCAGCAGCTTCAGGGCGTTTAATGGAGATACGCAGTATTTT
TRBD2 | TRBJ2-1 | TRBV4-1 | once | CASSQDPSGNLYNEQFF | TGCGCCAGCAGCCAAGATCCTAGCGGGAACTTGTACAATGAGCAGTTCTTC
. | TRBJ1-4 | TRBV29-1 | . | CSVAAGGGEKLFF | TGCAGCGTGGCAGCGGGGGGGGGGGAAAAACTGTTTTTT
. | TRBJ2-3 | TRBV12-3/TRBV12-4 | many | CASSFSGGGDTQYF | TGTGCCAGCAGTTTTAGTGGTGGTGGAGATACGCAGTATTTT
TRBD2 | TRBJ2-7 | TRBV20-1 | . | CSAGDLGSGRMVSYEQYF | TGCAGTGCTGGAGATTTGGGGAGCGGGAGAATGGTATCCTACGAGCAGTACTTC